This T cell receptor (beta chain) derives from a study of response to subunit inactivated influenza vaccine. TCRdb independently ran MiXCR on the RT-PCR reads; one entry per CDR3 protein. This table holds hundreds of thousands of distinct CDR3 sequences, roughly 10% found once. Whole-study results and caveats: There was a suggestion from the authors that each seasonal influenza vaccination recruits few new T cells.

This clonotype has just a few counts. Its specificity is unknown. The specimen comprised PBMCs from blood, sampled on the day of vaccination. The receptor was isolated from a man aged 45-65 years who received an inactivated influenza vaccine.

As DNA, the CDR3 is TGCAGTGCCATGACCGGGACAGGGGATAATGAGCAGTTCTTC. Amino acids: CSAMTGTGDNEQFF. The chain links TRBV20-1 to TRBJ2-1; 10 bases match TRBD1. The CDR3 covers 14 residues. Germline-derived CDR1 and CDR2 are DFQATT and SNEGSKA (reference sequence). The J segment lost 7 bases and the V segment lost 6 bases, leaving 9 bases of the junction unmatched.